Listed here are 26 T cell receptor beta chains from one sample, sequenced in a study of blood T cells in healthy people across ages. Sample-barcoded 5' priming and a J-beta primer mix drove a second PCR of about 6 to 12 cycles. TCRdb re-called the 5' RACE reads with MiXCR, one entry per CDR3 protein. The repertoire holds some 1 million distinct CDR3 sequences, with 40% to 50% as singletons. The specimen was blood. The receptors were sampled from a woman in her fifties or sixties in good health.

The count of this clonotype is one. This chain links TRBV3-1 with TRBJ2-1; D is unresolved. The CDR3 has 14 amino acids. Germline V CDR1 and CDR2: LGHDT, YNNKEL (reference sequence). V was trimmed by 0 bases and J by 5 bases, leaving 8 bases between them. This CDR3 reads CASSQDPVNNEQFF. As DNA, the CDR3 is TGTGCCAGCAGCCAAGATCCAGTAAACAATGAGCAGTTCTTC.

This rearrangement joins TRBV20-1 to TRBJ2-1; 9 nucleotides match TRBD2. This CDR3 comprises 15 residues. CDR1 and CDR2 (germline): DFQATT, SNEGSKA (reference sequence). J gave up 9 bases and V 6 bases, and 15 bases lay outside the gene matches. CDR3 in amino acids: CSADDAGTSIVEQFF. The CDR3 bases are TGCAGTGCGGATGACGCCGGGACTAGCATTGTTGAGCAGTTCTTC.

The V and J genes are TRBV9 and TRBJ1-2; 9 bases fit TRBD1. The CDR3 runs to 14 residues. With V trimmed by 0 bases and J by 8 bases, 5 bases remained unmatched. Germline V CDR1 and CDR2: SGDLS, YYNGEE. CDR3 residues: CASSVAGTGGGYTF. CDR3 nucleotide sequence: TGTGCCAGCAGCGTAGCGGGTACAGGGGGCGGCTACACCTTC. The full variable domain, its missing parts supplied by reference TRBV9 and TRBJ1-2, is DSGVTQTPKHLITATGQRVTLRCSPRSGDLSVYWYQQSLDQGLQFLIQYYNGEERAKGNILERFSAQQFPDLHSELNLSSLELGDSALYFCASSVAGTGGGYTFGSGTRLTVV.

The chain is built from TRBV10-3 and TRBJ2-1; 14 bases map to TRBD2. The CDR3 contains 18 residues. Per the germline V gene, CDR1 is ENHRY and CDR2 is SYGVKD. With 7 bases clipped from V and 0 bases from J, the junction kept 8 bases outside the gene matches. For the CDR3, the DNA is TGTGCCATCAAGGAGACTAGCGGGAGGGCCCCCTCCTACAATGAGCAGTTCTTC. Translating gives CAIKETSGRAPSYNEQFF.

The chain combines TRBV3-1 with TRBJ2-7, with D perhaps matching TRBD2 (5 bases). V was trimmed by 8 bases and J by 2 bases, leaving 13 bases between them. CDR3 length: 13 residues. Germline loops: CDR1 LGHDT, CDR2 YNNKEL (reference sequence). The CDR3 sequence: CASEGLSTYEQYF. CDR3 DNA sequence: TGTGCCAGCGAAGGACTGAGTACCTACGAGCAGTACTTC.

This chain links TRBV28 with TRBJ1-2; a possible D gene is TRBD1 (5 bases). The germline V and J ends were trimmed by 5 bases and 3 bases, with 19 bases remaining between them. The CDR3 is 16 residues long. In germline, CDR1 is MDHEN, CDR2 SYDVKM. CDR3 coding DNA: TGTGCCAGCAGTGTAGGACGTCCTCCGGGGGACTATGGCTACACCTTC. Translated: CASSVGRPPGDYGYTF.

This clonotype was detected only a few times. The V call is TRBV6-2 or TRBV6-3, the J call TRBJ2-5, with 15 positions matching TRBD2. CDR1 is MNHEY and CDR2 is SVGEGT in the germline V gene. Unmatched junction bases numbered 10, after V lost 7 bases and J lost 1 base. CDR3 length: 18 residues. CDR3 sequence (DNA): TGTGCCAGCACCTCATGGACTAGCGGGAGGGATATCCAAGAGACCCAGTACTTC. It is translated as CASTSWTSGRDIQETQYF.

This clonotype was counted only a few times. This chain connects TRBV10-3 to TRBJ2-1, with TRBD2 matching over 8 bases. V dropped 0 bases and J dropped 3; count of bases not matched to a gene: 7. The CDR3 runs to 17 residues. Germline CDR1 ENHRY, CDR2 SYGVKD. CDR3 protein: CAISESVAGGVYNEQFF. DNA of the CDR3: TGTGCCATCAGTGAGTCGGTGGCGGGAGGAGTCTACAATGAGCAGTTCTTC.

In its sample, this clonotype was seen a few times. This chain uses TRBV5-1 with TRBJ2-5; 8 nucleotides align to TRBD2. The J call is uncertain, as TRBJ2-7 better fits the DNA end. CDR3 length: 15 amino acids. Germline loops: CDR1 SGHRS, CDR2 YFSETQ. CDR3 DNA: TGCGCCAGCAGCCTTGGGGGGACTAGTATCGGCGAGCAGTACTTC. It encodes CASSLGGTSIGEQYF.

The V gene is TRBV3-1, the J gene TRBJ1-2; 9 bases align to TRBD1. CDR1 is LGHDT and CDR2 is YNNKEL in the germline V gene (reference sequence). The CDR3 is 19 amino acids. V shed 4 bases and J 4 bases; nucleotides not matched to a gene: 19. The chain's CDR3 is CASSRALRLPGQGSYGYTF. CDR3 DNA: TGTGCCAGCAGCCGGGCACTACGCCTTCCGGGACAGGGCTCCTATGGCTACACCTTC. Full variable domain (remainder filled in from reference TRBV3-1 and TRBJ1-2): DTAVSQTPKYLVTQMGNDKSIKCEQNLGHDTMYWYKQDSKKFLKIMFSYNNKELIINETVPNRFSPKSPDKAHLNLHINSLELGDSAVYFCASSRALRLPGQGSYGYTFGSGTRLTVV.

CDR3 loop: CASSSTGLYLYGYTF. Here the CDR3 DNA reads TGTGCCAGCAGTTCAACGGGACTCTACCTCTATGGCTACACCTTC. The rearrangement uses TRBV28 and TRBJ1-2; weak D call: TRBD1 (5 bases). Trimming removed 4 bases from V and 4 bases from J, with 16 bases in between. The CDR3 totals 15 residues. Germline CDR1 reads MDHEN; CDR2 reads SYDVKM.

The chain uses TRBV5-1 and TRBJ2-1, with 13 nucleotides matching TRBD2. CDR1 is SGHRS and CDR2 is YFSETQ in the germline V gene. V trimming: 1 base; J trimming: 6 bases; junction bases outside the gene matches: 7. The CDR3 consists of 17 residues. The CDR3 DNA reads as TGCGCCAGCAGCTTGCACACGACTAGCGGGAGGCCCAATGAGCAGTTCTTC. Translating it yields CASSLHTTSGRPNEQFF.

The table lists this clonotype with many counts. The rearrangement uses TRBV20-1 and TRBJ2-5; tentatively, D is TRBD2 (7 bases). Germline CDR1 reads DFQATT; CDR2 reads SNEGSKA (reference sequence). CDR3 length equals 13 residues. V was shortened by 3 bases and J by 4 bases, with 12 bases between the two germline ends. The CDR3 nucleotides read TGCAGTGCTAGTGGGGGGGCGGGAGAGACCCAGTACTTC. This encodes CSASGGAGETQYF.

The chain employs TRBV5-1 and TRBJ2-1; D is unclear. Germline V lookup: CDR1 SGHRS, CDR2 YFSETQ. The CDR3 extends over 14 amino acids. Trimming pared 2 bases from V and 3 bases from J, leaving 9 bases between. CDR3 DNA sequence: TGCGCCAGCAGCTTTCCAGGCGTCTACAATGAGCAGTTCTTC. As protein: CASSFPGVYNEQFF.

This clonotype occurred a few times. The V call is TRBV27, the J call TRBJ2-1, with D possibly being TRBD1 or TRBD2 (5 bases each). Germline loops: CDR1 MNHEY, CDR2 SMNVEV (reference sequence). Trimming stripped 2 bases from V and 8 bases from J, with 16 bases between. CDR3 length: 15 amino acids. CDR3: CASSLRDPSRDEQFF. Here the CDR3 DNA reads TGTGCCAGCAGTTTAAGGGACCCCAGTCGAGATGAGCAGTTCTTC.

This clonotype occurred a few times. The CDR3 spells CSARSGYSYEQYF. CDR3 DNA: TGCAGTGCTAGAAGCGGGTACTCCTACGAGCAGTACTTC. This sequence joins TRBV20-1 and TRBJ2-7; a weak D match, TRBD2 (6 bases). V lost 2 bases and J 0 bases, leaving 8 bases between the germline ends. Germline CDR1 reads DFQATT; CDR2 reads SNEGSKA (reference sequence). The CDR3 covers 13 residues.

This clonotype was observed a handful of times. The rearrangement joins TRBV20-1 to TRBJ1-5; D gene uncertain. The CDR3 is made up of 14 amino acids. Trimming stripped 5 bases from V and 5 bases from J, with 16 bases between. The germline V gene encodes CDR1 DFQATT and CDR2 SNEGSKA (reference sequence). This CDR3 is CSAPIRTTDQPQHF. The CDR3, as DNA: TGCAGTGCTCCAATCAGGACTACGGATCAGCCCCAGCATTTT.

This clonotype showed up just a few times. V and J are TRBV12-5 and TRBJ2-5; D remains unclear. This CDR3 contains 14 residues. V lost 1 base and J lost 5, with 11 bases in between. CDR1 is LGHNT, CDR2 FRNRAP, per germline. CDR3: CASGLAVLGETQYF. Here the CDR3 DNA reads TGTGCTAGTGGTTTGGCTGTTTTGGGGGAGACCCAGTACTTC.

The chain recombines TRBV5-1 with TRBJ2-1; unclear D gene. Germline V CDR1 and CDR2: SGHRS, YFSETQ. The V and J ends lost 6 bases and 13 bases respectively, with 17 bases between them. CDR3 length: 12 amino acids. CDR3 DNA sequence: TGCGCCAGCAAGGACGGGTACACGACCCAGTTCTTC. Its protein is CASKDGYTTQFF.

The table lists this clonotype with a few counts. The chain is built from TRBV6-1 and TRBJ2-7; the match to TRBD2 covers 12 bases. This CDR3 contains 18 residues. V shed 5 bases, J shed 1 base, and the junction held 12 bases outside the gene matches. The germline V gene has CDR1 MNHNS and CDR2 SASEGT. CDR3 protein: CASSKEGLAGGSSYEQYF. The CDR3 region has the DNA TGTGCCAGCAGTAAAGAGGGCCTAGCGGGAGGGTCGTCCTACGAGCAGTACTTC.

The V gene is TRBV5-1, the J gene TRBJ2-4; 9 bases match TRBD1. Near its end, the DNA agrees better with TRBJ2-7, so the J call may be wrong. Germline V gene data show CDR1 as SGHRS and CDR2 as YFSETQ. CDR3 size: 15 residues. Here the CDR3 DNA reads TGCGCCAGCAGCTACTACGCCGGGACAGGGTACGAGCAGTACTTC. Translating it yields CASSYYAGTGYEQYF.

The V call is TRBV15, the J call TRBJ2-3; D remains ambiguous. Trimming left V 1 base short and J 6 bases short, with 8 bases between. CDR3 length equals 13 residues. The germline CDR1 and CDR2 sequences are LNHNV and YYDKDF (reference sequence). The CDR3 sequence: CATSRGAFDTQYF. The DNA for the CDR3 is TGTGCCACCAGCAGAGGCGCTTTTGATACGCAGTATTTT. The full variable domain, its missing parts supplied by reference TRBV15 and TRBJ2-3, is DAMVIQNPRYQVTQFGKPVTLSCSQTLNHNVMYWYQQKSSQAPKLLFHYYDKDFNNEADTPDNFQSRRPNTSFCFLDIRSPGLGDTAMYLCATSRGAFDTQYFGPGTRLTVL.

This rearrangement joins TRBV27 to TRBJ1-2, with D maybe TRBD1 (6 bases). The ends were cut back, 3 bases at V and 6 bases at J, with 14 bases in the middle. CDR1 is MNHEY, CDR2 SMNVEV, per germline (reference sequence). CDR3 length equals 14 residues. CDR3: CASSFWGGTDGYTF. The CDR3 DNA reads as TGTGCCAGCAGTTTTTGGGGGGGCACAGATGGCTACACCTTC.

The chain carries TRBV3-1 and TRBJ2-7; unclear D gene. The J call is in doubt because the DNA end fits TRBJ2-5 better. CDR1 and CDR2 (germline): LGHDT, YNNKEL (reference sequence). This CDR3 spans 13 amino acids. This chain's CDR3 is CASSRPQKETQYF. The DNA for the CDR3 is TGTGCCAGCAGCCGACCCCAGAAGGAGACCCAGTACTTC.

The chain couples TRBV10-3 to TRBJ1-2; TRBD1 agrees at 8 bases. The CDR3 totals 15 residues. The J segment lost 2 bases and the V segment lost 2 bases, leaving 4 bases of the junction unmatched. Germline V CDR1 and CDR2: ENHRY, SYGVKD. CDR3 in DNA: TGTGCCATCAGTGAGCAGGGGGCGATCAACTATGGCTACACCTTC. Translating gives CAISEQGAINYGYTF.

This clonotype turned up a few times. The chain has TRBV7-2 and TRBJ2-7, with TRBD2 identical over 14 bases. The V segment lost 5 bases and the J segment 4 bases; nucleotides outside the gene matches: 7. Per the germline V gene, CDR1 is SGHTA and CDR2 is FQGNSA. The CDR3 extends over 16 amino acids. The CDR3 DNA is TGTGCCAGCAGCGAGGGACTAGCGGGAGCGGGGTACGAGCAGTACTTC. Encoded protein: CASSEGLAGAGYEQYF.